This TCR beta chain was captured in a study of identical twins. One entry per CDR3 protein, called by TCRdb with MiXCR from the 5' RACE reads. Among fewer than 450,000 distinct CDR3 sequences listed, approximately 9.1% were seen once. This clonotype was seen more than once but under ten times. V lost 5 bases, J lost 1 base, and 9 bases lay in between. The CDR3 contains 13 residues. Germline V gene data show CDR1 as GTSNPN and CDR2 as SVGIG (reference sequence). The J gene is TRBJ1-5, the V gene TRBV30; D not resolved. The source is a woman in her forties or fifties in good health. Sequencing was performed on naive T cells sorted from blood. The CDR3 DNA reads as TGTGCCTGGTCCGAGACAAGCAATCAGCCCCAGCATTTT. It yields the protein CAWSETSNQPQHF.